This section outlines one T cell receptor beta chain sequence together with its context. Its antigen is not yet known. No per-base quality is available; no much larger clone lies one base away. No immune events such as infections were documented for the healthy donors during the collection period. Healthy-donor blood repertoires served as a training cohort to calibrate time-dependent variance in a beta-binomial model of T-cell clone differential abundance. The training cohort comprised about ten healthy donors, 3 female and 7 male. On average the donors were approximately 42 years old, and their ages spanned roughly 29 to 70 years. Obtained from a commercial supplier, whole blood was collected from each healthy donor at three time points set around two weeks apart. For immunosequencing, genomic DNA was extracted from whole blood that had not been sorted. This sample is part of a study of identifying expanded T cells in peripheral blood (dated by TCRdb to about 2019). Regarding the complete study: Four technical replicates, made by sequencing separate aliquots from the same pool of genomic DNA, were compared pairwise.

Summary of the overall study and its limitations: The authors expected that over much longer intervals, such as months to years, biological variance in healthy repertoires might increase even further. Variance in clone template counts between approximately two-week samples significantly increased with total template count across all healthy donors. The binomial model flagged about 1.1 differentially abundant clones between technical replicates but around 16 over roughly 2 weeks and roughly 20 over approximately 4 weeks. The beta-binomial model significantly reduced the number of clones called differentially abundant and the false-positive rate across all healthy-donor time intervals.

Sequences MGHRA (CDR1) and YSYEKL (CDR2) are obtained from the germline V gene. V was cut back by 4 bases and J by 0 bases, leaving a gap of 9 bases between them. Inclusive of the bounding cysteine and phenylalanine, the CDR3 is 14 residues long. CDR3 DNA is the only sequence kept; it has 42 bases, read in frame from the first base. TCRbeta CDR3 regions were profiled by bias-controlled multiplex PCR amplification of genomic DNA with the immunoSEQ Assay. The study's processing was this. The absolute abundance of each unique TCRbeta CDR3 region was quantified after sequences were collapsed and filtered. Differential abundance was tested with a binomial (Fisher-equivalent) model and with a beta-binomial model adding time-dependent variance fitted from healthy donors. Clones with fewer than 5 combined templates were excluded, and clones with Benjamini-Hochberg FDR below 0.01 were called differentially abundant. Beta-binomial variance was modeled as a function of total template count across the two samples using the form v = (b*log(k)+a)^2. TCRdb obtained this table from immuneACCESS and retained in-frame rearrangements with V and J assigned. These tables miss some clones; where compared with another copy, unresolved V genes account for less than half of the shortfall, and the remainder is unexplained. V and J calls and clone size are given by that table; D and trimming were obtained from the DNA. The sample records about 100,000 clones, 88% of which are singletons. The ten largest clones represent 4.5% to 6.5% of the sample.

The sequence links TRBV4-1 to TRBJ1-1; there is no confident call for the D gene. The sequenced material came from blood. The TCR sequence derives from a person aged 18 to 75 in good health. The sequence in DNA is TGCGCCAGCAGCCGTGGCAGCTTGAACACTGAAGCTTTCTTT. Translated, this gives CASSRGSLNTEAFF.